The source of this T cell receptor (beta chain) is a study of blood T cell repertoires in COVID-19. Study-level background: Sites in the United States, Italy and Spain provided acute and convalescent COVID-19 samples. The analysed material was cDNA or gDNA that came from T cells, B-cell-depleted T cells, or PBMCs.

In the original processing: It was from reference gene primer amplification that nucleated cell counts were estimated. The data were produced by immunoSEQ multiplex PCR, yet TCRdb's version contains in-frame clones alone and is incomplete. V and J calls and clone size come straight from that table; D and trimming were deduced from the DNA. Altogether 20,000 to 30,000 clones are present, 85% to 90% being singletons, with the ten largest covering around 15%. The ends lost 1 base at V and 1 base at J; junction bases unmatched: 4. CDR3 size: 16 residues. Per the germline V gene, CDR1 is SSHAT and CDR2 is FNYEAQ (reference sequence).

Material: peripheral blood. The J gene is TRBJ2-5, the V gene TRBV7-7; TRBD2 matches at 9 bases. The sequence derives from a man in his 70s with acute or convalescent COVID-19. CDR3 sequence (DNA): TGTGCCAGCAGCTTAGTCGGACTAGCGAGCCAAGAGACCCAGTACTTC. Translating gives CASSLVGLASQETQYF.